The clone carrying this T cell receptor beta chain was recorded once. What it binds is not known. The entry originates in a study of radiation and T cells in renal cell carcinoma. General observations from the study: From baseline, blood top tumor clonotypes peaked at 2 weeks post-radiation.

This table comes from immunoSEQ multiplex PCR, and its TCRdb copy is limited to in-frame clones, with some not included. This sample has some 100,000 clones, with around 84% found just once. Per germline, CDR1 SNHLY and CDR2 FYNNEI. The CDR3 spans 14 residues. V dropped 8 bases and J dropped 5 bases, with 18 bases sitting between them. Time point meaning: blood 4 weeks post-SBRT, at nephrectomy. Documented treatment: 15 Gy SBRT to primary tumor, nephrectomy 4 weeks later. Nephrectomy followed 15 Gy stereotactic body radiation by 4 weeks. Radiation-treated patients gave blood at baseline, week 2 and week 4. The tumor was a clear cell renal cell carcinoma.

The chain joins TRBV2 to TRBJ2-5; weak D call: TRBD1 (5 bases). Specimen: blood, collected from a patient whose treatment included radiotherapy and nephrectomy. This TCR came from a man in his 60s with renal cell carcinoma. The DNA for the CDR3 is TGTGCCAGCCTGGCCTTTGGGGCCGGGGAGACCCAGTACTTC. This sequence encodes CASLAFGAGETQYF.